The sequence of this T cell receptor (beta chain) was determined in a study of blood T cell repertoires in COVID-19. Study-wide background: Samples taken during acute and convalescent COVID-19 were collected in the United States, Italy and Spain. PBMCs, B-cell-depleted T cells, or T cells were the source of the cDNA or gDNA that made up the material.

Recruits, aged roughly 18 to 100 years, lived in 24 US areas. Researchers sorted participants into cohorts using their self-reported clinical history. CDR3 length: 13 residues. Germline V CDR1 and CDR2: LNHDA, SQIVND (reference sequence). V trimming: 9 bases; J trimming: 1 base; junction bases outside the gene matches: 5. Here immunoSEQ multiplex PCR was the method, and the copy in TCRdb shows in-frame clones only, minus some. In the table there are 150,000 to 200,000 clones, approximately 88% of which are singletons. Sequenced sample: PBMCs or T cells enriched from blood (not recorded which). V usage is TRBV19 and J usage is TRBJ1-2, with 7 bases matching TRBD1. The receptor's source is a woman aged 60 to 75 who had recovered from COVID-19. The CDR3 nucleotides read TGTGCCAGCCTCGACAGGGATAACTATGGCTACACCTTC. Amino acid sequence: CASLDRDNYGYTF. Complete variable domain (other parts from reference TRBV19 and TRBJ1-2): DGGITQSPKYLFRKEGQNVTLSCEQNLNHDAMYWYRQDPGQGLRLIYYSQIVNDFQKGDIAEGYSVSREKKESFPLTVTSAQKNPTAFYLCASLDRDNYGYTFGSGTRLTVV.